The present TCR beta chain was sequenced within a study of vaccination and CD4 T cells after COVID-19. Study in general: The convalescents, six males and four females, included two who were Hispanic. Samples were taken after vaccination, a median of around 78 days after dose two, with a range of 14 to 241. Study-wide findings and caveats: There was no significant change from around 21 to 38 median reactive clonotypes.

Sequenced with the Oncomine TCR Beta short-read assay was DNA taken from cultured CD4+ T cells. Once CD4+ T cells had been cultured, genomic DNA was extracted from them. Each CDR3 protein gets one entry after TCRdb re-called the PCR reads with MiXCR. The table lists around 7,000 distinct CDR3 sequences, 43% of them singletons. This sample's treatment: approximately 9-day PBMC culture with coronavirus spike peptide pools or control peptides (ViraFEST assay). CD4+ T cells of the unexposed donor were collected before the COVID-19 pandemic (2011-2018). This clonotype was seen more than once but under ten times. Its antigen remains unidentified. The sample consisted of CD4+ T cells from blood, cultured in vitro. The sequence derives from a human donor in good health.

The CDR3 spells CASSLSGRITGELFF. The CDR3 DNA is TGTGCCAGCAGCCTGAGCGGGAGAATCACCGGGGAGCTGTTTTTT. The chain uses TRBV7-9 and TRBJ2-2; TRBD2 matches at 8 bases. From germline, CDR1 is SEHNR and CDR2 FQNEAQ (reference sequence). CDR3 size: 15 residues. The V gene end was trimmed by 5 bases and the J gene end by 4 bases; junction bases not matched to a gene: 6.